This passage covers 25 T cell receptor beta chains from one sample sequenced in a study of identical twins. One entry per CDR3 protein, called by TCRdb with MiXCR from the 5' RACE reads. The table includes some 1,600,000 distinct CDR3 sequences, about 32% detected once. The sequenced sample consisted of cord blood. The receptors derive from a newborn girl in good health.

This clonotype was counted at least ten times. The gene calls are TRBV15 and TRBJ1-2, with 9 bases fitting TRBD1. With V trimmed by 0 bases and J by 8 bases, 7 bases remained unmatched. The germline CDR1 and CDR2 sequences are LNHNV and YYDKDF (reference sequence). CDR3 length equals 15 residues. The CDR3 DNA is TGTGCCACCAGCAGAGATCTTGGACAGGGGATGGGCTACACCTTC. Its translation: CATSRDLGQGMGYTF.

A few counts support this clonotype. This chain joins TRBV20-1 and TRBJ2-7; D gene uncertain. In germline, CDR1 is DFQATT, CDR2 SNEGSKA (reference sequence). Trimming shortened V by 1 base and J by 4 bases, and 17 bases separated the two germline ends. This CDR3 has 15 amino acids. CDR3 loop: CSARGPRISPYEQYF. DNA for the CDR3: TGCAGTGCTAGAGGTCCTAGGATCTCCCCTTACGAGCAGTACTTC.

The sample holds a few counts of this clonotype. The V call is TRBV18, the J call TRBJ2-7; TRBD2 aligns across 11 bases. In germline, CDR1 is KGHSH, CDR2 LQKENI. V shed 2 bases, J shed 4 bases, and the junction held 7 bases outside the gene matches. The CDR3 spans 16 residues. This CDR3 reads CASSPAVAGGFYEQYF. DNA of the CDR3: TGTGCCAGCTCACCAGCGGTAGCGGGAGGGTTTTACGAGCAGTACTTC.

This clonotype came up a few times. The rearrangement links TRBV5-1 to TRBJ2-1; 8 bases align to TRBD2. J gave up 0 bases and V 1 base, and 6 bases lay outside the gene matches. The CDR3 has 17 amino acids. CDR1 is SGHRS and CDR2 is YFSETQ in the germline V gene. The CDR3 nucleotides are TGCGCCAGCAGCTTGAACCCCGCGGGGGGCTCCTACAATGAGCAGTTCTTC. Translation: CASSLNPAGGSYNEQFF.

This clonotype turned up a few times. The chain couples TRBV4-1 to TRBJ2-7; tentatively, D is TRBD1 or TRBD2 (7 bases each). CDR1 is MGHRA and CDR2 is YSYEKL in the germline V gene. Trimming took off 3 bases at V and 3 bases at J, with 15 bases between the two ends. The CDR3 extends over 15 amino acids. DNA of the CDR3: TGCGCCAGCAGCCACAGGCCAGGGGGGGTCTACGAGCAGTACTTC. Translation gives CASSHRPGGVYEQYF.

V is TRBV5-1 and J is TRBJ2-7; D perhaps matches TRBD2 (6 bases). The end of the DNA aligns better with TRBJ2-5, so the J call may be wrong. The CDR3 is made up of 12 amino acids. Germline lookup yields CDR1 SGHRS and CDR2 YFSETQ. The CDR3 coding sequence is TGCGCCAGCCGGACGGAGGGGGAGACCCAGTACTTC. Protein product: CASRTEGETQYF.

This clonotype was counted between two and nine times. CDR3 nucleotides: TGTGCCAGCAGTTTCCGAAGGGGGGTCCCTATTGGGGGCTACACCTTC. It yields the protein CASSFRRGVPIGGYTF. V gene TRBV12-3 or TRBV12-4 combines with J gene TRBJ1-2, with a tentative D call TRBD1 (6 bases). There are 16 residues in the CDR3. Trimming shortened V by 3 bases and J by 8 bases, and 22 bases separated the two germline ends.

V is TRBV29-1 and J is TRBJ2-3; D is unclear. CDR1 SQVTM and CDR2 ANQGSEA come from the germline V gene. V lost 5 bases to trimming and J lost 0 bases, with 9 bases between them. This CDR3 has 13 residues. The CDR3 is CSVKSPSTDTQYF. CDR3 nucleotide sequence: TGCAGCGTTAAAAGTCCCAGCACAGATACGCAGTATTTT.

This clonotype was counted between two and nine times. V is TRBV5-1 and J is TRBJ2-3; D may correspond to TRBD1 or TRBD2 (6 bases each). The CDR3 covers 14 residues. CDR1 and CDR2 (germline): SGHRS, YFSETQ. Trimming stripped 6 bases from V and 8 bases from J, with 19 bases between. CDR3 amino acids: CASTGAKGVGTQYF. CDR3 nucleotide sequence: TGCGCCAGCACGGGGGCCAAGGGGGTTGGTACGCAGTATTTT.

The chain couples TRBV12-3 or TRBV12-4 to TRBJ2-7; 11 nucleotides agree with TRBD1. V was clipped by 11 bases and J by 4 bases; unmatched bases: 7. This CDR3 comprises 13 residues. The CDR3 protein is CAGTGTGGYEQYF. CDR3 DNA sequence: TGTGCCGGAACCGGGACAGGGGGATACGAGCAGTACTTC.

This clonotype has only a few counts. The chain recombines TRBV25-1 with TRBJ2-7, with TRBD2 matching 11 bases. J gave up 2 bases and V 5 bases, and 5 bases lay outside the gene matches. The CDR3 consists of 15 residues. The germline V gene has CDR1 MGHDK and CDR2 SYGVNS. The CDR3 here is CASSQLAGETYEQYF. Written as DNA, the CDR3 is TGTGCCAGCAGTCAACTAGCGGGGGAGACCTACGAGCAGTACTTC.

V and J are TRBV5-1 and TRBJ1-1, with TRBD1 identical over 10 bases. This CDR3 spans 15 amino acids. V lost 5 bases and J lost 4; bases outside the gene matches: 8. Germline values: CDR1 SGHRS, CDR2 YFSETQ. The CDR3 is CASRNPRDRGTEAFF. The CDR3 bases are TGCGCCAGCAGAAACCCCCGGGACAGGGGCACTGAAGCTTTCTTT.

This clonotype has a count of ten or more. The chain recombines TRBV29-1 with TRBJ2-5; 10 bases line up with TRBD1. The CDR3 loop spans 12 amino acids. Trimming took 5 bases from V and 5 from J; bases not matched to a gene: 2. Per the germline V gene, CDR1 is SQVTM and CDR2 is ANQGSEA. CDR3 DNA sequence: TGCAGCGTTATGGGACAGGGGGAGACCCAGTACTTC. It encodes CSVMGQGETQYF.

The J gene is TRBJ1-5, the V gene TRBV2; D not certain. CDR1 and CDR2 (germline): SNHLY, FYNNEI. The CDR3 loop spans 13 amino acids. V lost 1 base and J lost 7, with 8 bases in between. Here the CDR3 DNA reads TGTGCCAGCAGTGAAGAGATTTTCCAGCCCCAGCATTTT. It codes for CASSEEIFQPQHF.

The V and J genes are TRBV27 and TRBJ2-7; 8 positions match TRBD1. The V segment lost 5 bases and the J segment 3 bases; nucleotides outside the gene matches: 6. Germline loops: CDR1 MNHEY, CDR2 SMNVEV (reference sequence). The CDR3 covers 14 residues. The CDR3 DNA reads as TGTGCCAGCAGTGACCACACAGGGGGCTACGAGCAGTACTTC. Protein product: CASSDHTGGYEQYF.

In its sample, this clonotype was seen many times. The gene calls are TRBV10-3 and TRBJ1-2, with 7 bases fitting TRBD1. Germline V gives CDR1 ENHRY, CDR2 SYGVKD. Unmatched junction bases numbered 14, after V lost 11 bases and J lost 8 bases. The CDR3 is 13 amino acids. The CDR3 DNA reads TGTGCCTACAGGGGAGATGCGGGAGAGGGCTACACCTTC. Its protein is CAYRGDAGEGYTF.

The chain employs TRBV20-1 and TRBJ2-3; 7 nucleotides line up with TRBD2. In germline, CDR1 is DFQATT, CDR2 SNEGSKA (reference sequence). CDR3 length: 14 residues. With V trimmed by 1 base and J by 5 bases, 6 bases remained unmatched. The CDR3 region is CSARGAREGDTQYF. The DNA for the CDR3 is TGCAGTGCTAGAGGTGCCAGGGAGGGAGATACGCAGTATTTT.

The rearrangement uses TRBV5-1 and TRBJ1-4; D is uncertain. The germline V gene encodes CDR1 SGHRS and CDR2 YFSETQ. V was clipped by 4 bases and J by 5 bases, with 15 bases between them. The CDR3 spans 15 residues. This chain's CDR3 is CASSRAGPRNEKLFF. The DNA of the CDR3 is TGCGCCAGCAGCCGGGCCGGACCCAGAAATGAAAAACTGTTTTTT.

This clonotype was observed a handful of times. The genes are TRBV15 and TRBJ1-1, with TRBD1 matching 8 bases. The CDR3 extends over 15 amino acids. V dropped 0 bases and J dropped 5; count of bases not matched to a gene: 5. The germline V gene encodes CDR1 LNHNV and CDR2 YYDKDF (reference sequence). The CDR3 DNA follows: TGTGCCACCAGCAGAGATGGACAGGGTGGAACTGAAGCTTTCTTT. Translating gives CATSRDGQGGTEAFF.

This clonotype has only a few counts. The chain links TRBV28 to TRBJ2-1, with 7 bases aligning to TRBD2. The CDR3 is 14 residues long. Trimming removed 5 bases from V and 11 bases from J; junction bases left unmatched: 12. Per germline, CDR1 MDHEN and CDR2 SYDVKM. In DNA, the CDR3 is TGTGCCAGCAGTCCGGCCTGGGGGGGGAGTAAGCAGTTCTTC. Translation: CASSPAWGGSKQFF. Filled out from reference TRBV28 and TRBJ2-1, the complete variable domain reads DVKVTQSSRYLVKRTGEKVFLECVQDMDHENMFWYRQDPGLGLRLIYFSYDVKMKEKGDIPEGYSVSREKKERFSLILESASTNQTSMYLCASSPAWGGSKQFFGPGTRLTVL.

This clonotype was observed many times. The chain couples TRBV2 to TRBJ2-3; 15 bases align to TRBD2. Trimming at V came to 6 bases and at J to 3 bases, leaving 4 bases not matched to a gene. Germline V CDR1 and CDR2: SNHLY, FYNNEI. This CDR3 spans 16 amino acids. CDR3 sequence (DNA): TGTGCCAGCAGCGGGACTAGCGGGAGGTCTACAGATACGCAGTATTTT. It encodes CASSGTSGRSTDTQYF.

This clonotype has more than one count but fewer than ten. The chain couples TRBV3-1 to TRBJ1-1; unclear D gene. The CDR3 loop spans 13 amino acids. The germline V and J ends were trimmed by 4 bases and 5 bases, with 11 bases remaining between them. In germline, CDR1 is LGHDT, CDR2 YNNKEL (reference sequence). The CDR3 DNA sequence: TGTGCCAGCAGCCTTAGACCTGGGACTGAAGCTTTCTTT. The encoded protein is CASSLRPGTEAFF.

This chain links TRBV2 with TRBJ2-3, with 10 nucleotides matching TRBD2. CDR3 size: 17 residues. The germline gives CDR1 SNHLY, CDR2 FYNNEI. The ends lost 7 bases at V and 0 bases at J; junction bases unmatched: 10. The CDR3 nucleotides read TGTGCCAGCAAGGCGGCTAGCGGGGGTCCTAGCACAGATACGCAGTATTTT. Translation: CASKAASGGPSTDTQYF.

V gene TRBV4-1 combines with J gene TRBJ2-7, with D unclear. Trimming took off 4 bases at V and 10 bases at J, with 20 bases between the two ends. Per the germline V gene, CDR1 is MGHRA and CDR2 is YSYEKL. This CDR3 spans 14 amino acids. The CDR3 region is CASSPLLVEETQYF. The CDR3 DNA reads TGCGCCAGCAGCCCATTGTTGGTCGAGGAAACCCAGTACTTC.

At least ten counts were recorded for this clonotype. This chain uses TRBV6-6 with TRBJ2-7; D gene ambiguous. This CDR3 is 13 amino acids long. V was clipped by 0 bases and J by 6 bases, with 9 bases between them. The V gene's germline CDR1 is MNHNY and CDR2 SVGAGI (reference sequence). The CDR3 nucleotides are TGTGCCAGCAGTTACTCCGCGGCCCCCGAGCAGTACTTC. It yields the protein CASSYSAAPEQYF.